Each of the 20 T cell receptor beta chains below was sequenced from the same sample in a study of response to subunit inactivated influenza vaccine (dated by TCRdb to the late 2010s). Libraries were prepared through RT-PCR. The sequencer listed for this sample is Illumina HiSeq 2500. The public reads were reprocessed in TCRdb via fastp at Q25 and MiXCR, keeping in-frame beta chains. Every distinct CDR3 protein forms one entry, paired with its most common genes and DNA. The sample yields hundreds of thousands of distinct CDR3 sequences; about a fifth were counted once. The ten biggest clones cover about 11% of the sample. The source was PBMCs from blood, collected more than 4 days after vaccination. The receptor source for this set is a man aged 45-60 years who received an inactivated influenza vaccine. Donor details come from another sample of the same person, matched by shared clones.

CDR3 nucleotides: TGTGCCACCAGTGATTCCCGGGGCCAAGAGACCCAGTACTTC. Its translation: CATSDSRGQETQYF. The chain joins TRBV24-1 to TRBJ2-5; D might be TRBD2 (5 bases). Germline CDR1 and CDR2: KGHDR and SFDVKD. The V gene lost 2 bases and the J gene lost 1 base, with 7 bases spanning the gap. The CDR3 has 14 amino acids.

The chain has TRBV7-6 and TRBJ2-3, with 8 nucleotides matching TRBD2. The ends lost 6 bases at V and 1 base at J; junction bases unmatched: 6. This CDR3 is 15 amino acids long. Per germline, CDR1 SGHVS and CDR2 FNYEAQ. In nucleotides, the CDR3 is TGTGCCAGCAGTCGCCCGGGGGGGGGCACAGATACGCAGTATTTT. Translated, it gives CASSRPGGGTDTQYF.

V and J are TRBV4-1 and TRBJ1-2; no clear D gene. Germline CDR1 reads MGHRA; CDR2 reads YSYEKL. V was shortened by 4 bases and J by 4 bases, with 16 bases between the two germline ends. This CDR3 is built from 15 residues. The CDR3 spells CASSREEGNPYGYTF. CDR3 nucleotides: TGCGCCAGCAGCCGGGAGGAGGGCAATCCCTATGGCTACACCTTC.

The chain carries TRBV24-1 and TRBJ2-7; possible D gene TRBD2, 7 bases. From germline, CDR1 is KGHDR and CDR2 SFDVKD. The CDR3 sequence is 18 residues long. V was pared by 4 bases and J by 4 bases, with 25 bases between. CDR3 in amino acids: CATSDAGAGPLRLYEQYF. The CDR3 DNA follows: TGTGCCACCAGTGACGCGGGGGCTGGGCCTTTGAGACTATACGAGCAGTACTTC.

The rearrangement links TRBV25-1 to TRBJ2-7; D gene unclear. The CDR3 loop spans 14 amino acids. Looked up from germline, CDR1 is MGHDK and CDR2 is SYGVNS. The ends were cut back, 1 base at V and 12 bases at J, with 19 bases in the middle. The CDR3 loop reads CASSESIDKLILYF. The CDR3 DNA is TGTGCCAGCAGTGAATCTATTGACAAGTTGATTTTGTACTTC.

There are a few counts of this clonotype. The V call is TRBV5-1, the J call TRBJ2-7; D gene ambiguous. Per germline, CDR1 SGHRS and CDR2 YFSETQ. The V end was cut by 3 bases, the J end by 2 bases, with 12 bases between. This CDR3 has 14 amino acids. The CDR3 region is CASSSLVGTYEQYF. The CDR3 DNA reads as TGCGCCAGCAGCTCCCTCGTGGGGACCTACGAGCAGTACTTC.

V and J are TRBV5-4 and TRBJ2-1; 11 nucleotides match TRBD2. Germline trimming cut 3 bases from V and 15 bases from J; bases unmatched to any gene: 5. The germline gives CDR1 SGHNT, CDR2 YYREEE (reference sequence). There are 12 residues in the CDR3. CDR3 nucleotides: TGTGCCAGCAGCTACGAGACTAGCGGGACGTTCTTC. This codes for CASSYETSGTFF.

The J gene is TRBJ2-1, the V gene TRBV20-1, with TRBD2 identical over 11 bases. The CDR3 covers 14 residues. Germline trimming cut 5 bases from V and 10 bases from J; bases unmatched to any gene: 10. CDR1 and CDR2 (germline): DFQATT, SNEGSKA (reference sequence). CDR3 bases: TGCAGTGCTGAAATAGCGGGGGGGATGGGGGAGCAGTTCTTC. Amino acid sequence: CSAEIAGGMGEQFF.

V and J are TRBV7-2 and TRBJ2-3, with D possibly TRBD2 on 5 matching bases. Looked up from germline, CDR1 is SGHTA and CDR2 is FQGNSA. V was pared by 1 base and J by 5 bases, with 13 bases between. The CDR3 is 15 amino acids. The CDR3 is CASSLVLGARDTQYF. The CDR3 DNA is TGTGCCAGCAGCTTAGTGCTGGGAGCACGAGATACGCAGTATTTT.

The rearrangement links TRBV5-1 to TRBJ2-1, with 13 bases identical to TRBD2. Germline V lookup: CDR1 SGHRS, CDR2 YFSETQ. The CDR3 has 17 amino acids. The V segment lost 0 bases and the J segment 8 bases; nucleotides outside the gene matches: 8. The CDR3 is CASSLAEGLAGWDEQFF. In nucleotides, the CDR3 is TGCGCCAGCAGCTTGGCCGAGGGACTAGCGGGGTGGGATGAGCAGTTCTTC.

This clonotype was found a few times. Here the CDR3 reads CASSPASSGSYEQYF. In nucleotides, the CDR3 is TGCGCCAGCAGCCCGGCTTCTAGCGGGTCCTACGAGCAGTACTTC. V and J are TRBV5-1 and TRBJ2-7; 8 nucleotides align to TRBD2. The CDR3 runs 15 residues. With V trimmed by 4 bases and J by 1 base, 7 bases remained unmatched. The germline V gene encodes CDR1 SGHRS and CDR2 YFSETQ.

The V and J genes are TRBV11-2 and TRBJ2-1, with 13 bases that match TRBD2. Germline-derived CDR1 and CDR2 are SGHAT and FQNNGV. The CDR3 spans 16 residues. J lost 15 bases, V lost 4 bases, and 15 bases had no gene match. The CDR3 region is CASSSRGLAGRRHAFF. The CDR3 region has the DNA TGTGCCAGCAGCTCGAGGGGACTAGCGGGACGCCGACATGCGTTCTTC.

The genes are TRBV5-1 and TRBJ2-1; maybe TRBD2 (5 bases). V lost 4 bases and J 14 bases, leaving 19 bases between the germline ends. Germline assignment: CDR1 SGHRS and CDR2 YFSETQ. This CDR3 comprises 13 residues. The CDR3 DNA follows: TGCGCCAGCAGCCACCGGGGAGATAGTGTGGAGTTCTTC. Protein sequence: CASSHRGDSVEFF.

In this sample, this clonotype turned up a few times. The genes are TRBV6-5 and TRBJ1-5; D ambiguous. This CDR3 has 15 residues. V lost 0 bases and J lost 3, with 9 bases in between. Germline assignment: CDR1 MNHEY and CDR2 SVGAGI. The CDR3 region is CASSYSWHSNQPQHF. In DNA form, the CDR3 reads TGTGCCAGCAGTTACTCGTGGCACTCCAATCAGCCCCAGCATTTT.

In this sample, this clonotype turned up a few times. The chain uses TRBV7-6 and TRBJ2-7, with 11 nucleotides matching TRBD1. Unmatched junction bases numbered 6, after V lost 5 bases and J lost 6 bases. Per the germline V gene, CDR1 is SGHVS and CDR2 is FNYEAQ. CDR3 length: 14 residues. This CDR3 is CASSPRGTGGEQYF. In nucleotides, the CDR3 is TGTGCCAGCAGCCCAAGAGGGACAGGGGGCGAGCAGTACTTC.

The chain carries TRBV5-6 and TRBJ2-3; D is perhaps TRBD2 (5 bases). The CDR3 is 14 amino acids. Per the germline V gene, CDR1 is SGHDT and CDR2 is YYEEEE. Trimming cost V 8 bases and J 2 bases, with 15 bases left between them. Here the CDR3 DNA reads TGTGCCAGTAACTCTGTGGACTTCACAGATACGCAGTATTTT. It is translated as CASNSVDFTDTQYF.

The chain uses TRBV29-1 and TRBJ2-1, with a tentative D call TRBD2 (7 bases). The germline V and J ends were trimmed by 7 bases and 3 bases, with 22 bases remaining between them. The germline V gene encodes CDR1 SQVTM and CDR2 ANQGSEA. The CDR3 has 16 amino acids. The CDR3 sequence is CSARPERGGFYNEQFF. CDR3 DNA sequence: TGCAGCGCCCGCCCTGAGAGGGGGGGGTTCTACAATGAGCAGTTCTTC.

This clonotype appeared a few times. This chain joins TRBV29-1 and TRBJ1-2; 8 bases are a match to TRBD1. Germline CDR1 is SQVTM and CDR2 is ANQGSEA. J lost 4 bases, V lost 5 bases, and 9 bases had no gene match. The CDR3 runs to 14 residues. The CDR3 sequence is CSVQTGDTGYGYTF. The CDR3 DNA follows: TGCAGCGTTCAGACAGGGGATACGGGCTATGGCTACACCTTC. Full variable domain (outside the CDR3, taken from reference TRBV29-1 and TRBJ1-2): SAVISQKPSRDICQRGTSLTIQCQVDSQVTMMFWYRQQPGQSLTLIATANQGSEATYESGFVIDKFPISRPNLTFSTLTVSNMSPEDSSIYLCSVQTGDTGYGYTFGSGTRLTVV.

The chain recombines TRBV20-1 with TRBJ1-5; D is unresolved. The CDR3 runs 16 residues. Germline V lookup: CDR1 DFQATT, CDR2 SNEGSKA (reference sequence). The V gene lost 0 bases and the J gene lost 3 bases, with 15 bases spanning the gap. CDR3 loop: CSARDHGQVDNQPQHF. DNA of the CDR3: TGCAGTGCTAGAGATCACGGGCAGGTCGACAATCAGCCCCAGCATTTT.

This clonotype was found a few times. The chain uses TRBV20-1 and TRBJ2-7; 8 nucleotides match TRBD2. Germline V gene data show CDR1 as DFQATT and CDR2 as SNEGSKA (reference sequence). This CDR3 is 15 amino acids long. J lost 1 base, V lost 6 bases, and 11 bases had no gene match. CDR3 coding DNA: TGCAGTGCGACCCAACCTAGCGGGTGGTCCTACGAGCAGTACTTC. Protein: CSATQPSGWSYEQYF.